The subject of this entry is one T cell receptor (beta chain). These data belong to a study of blood T cell repertoires in COVID-19. As for the study in general: PBMCs, B-cell-depleted T cells, or T cells provided the cDNA or gDNA that made up the material.

The CDR3 has 13 residues. The germline V gene encodes CDR1 SEHNR and CDR2 FQNEAQ (reference sequence). V shed 5 bases and J shed 0 bases, with 7 bases lying between them. Sequenced by immunoSEQ multiplex PCR; TCRdb stores in-frame clones only, minus some. In the table there are some 260,000 clones, around 89% of which are singletons. Sequencing was done on a sample of PBMCs or T cells enriched from blood (not recorded which). The chain has TRBV7-9 and TRBJ1-1; D remains unclear. This receptor was taken from a man aged 40-49 years who had recovered from COVID-19. This CDR3 reads CASSVQMNTEAFF. The CDR3 DNA reads as TGTGCCAGCAGCGTACAGATGAACACTGAAGCTTTCTTT.